The 14 T cell receptor beta chains reported below all come from one sample, sequenced in a study of T-cell memory formation after mild COVID-19 (dated by TCRdb to the early 2020s). Library method: 5' RACE. Sequencing was carried out with an Illumina NovaSeq 6000. TCRdb ran its own pipeline on the public reads, namely fastp trimming at Q25 and MiXCR clone calling, and kept in-frame beta chains. Entries are consolidated by CDR3 protein sequence, retaining the most common genes and DNA. For this sample there are about half a million distinct CDR3 sequences; 15% to 20% appear just once. The ten largest clonotypes hold 12% of the sample. The sequenced sample consisted of PBMCs or a T cell subset sorted from them (not recorded which). These TCRs come from an adult woman who had mild COVID-19 (a few samples of this study predate the infection). The sample titles of this study are shuffled in the database, so cell type and time point are left out; the donor was told from shared clones.

This chain uses TRBV18 with TRBJ2-3; D gene ambiguous. Trimming took off 3 bases at V and 2 bases at J, with 6 bases between the two ends. Germline V gives CDR1 KGHSH, CDR2 LQKENI. CDR3 length: 13 amino acids. CDR3 nucleotides: TGTGCCAGCTCACCCTCGCTCACAGATACGCAGTATTTT. Protein sequence: CASSPSLTDTQYF.

The rearrangement joins TRBV2 to TRBJ2-1; TRBD2 aligns across 10 bases. The CDR3 is made up of 15 amino acids. V dropped 7 bases and J dropped 6; count of bases not matched to a gene: 9. Germline CDR1 SNHLY, CDR2 FYNNEI. The CDR3 region has the DNA TGTGCCAGCATCCGGAGTCTAGCGGGGGCCAATGAGCAGTTCTTC. Translating gives CASIRSLAGANEQFF.

The chain links TRBV7-9 to TRBJ2-3; 9 bases agree with TRBD2. Losses at the gene ends were 5 bases for V and 5 bases for J; bases not matched to a gene: 11. The germline gives CDR1 SEHNR, CDR2 FQNEAQ (reference sequence). This CDR3 is built from 16 residues. The CDR3 bases are TGTGCCAGCAGCCCCAGGGTAGCGGGAGTTGTAGATACGCAGTATTTT. Residues: CASSPRVAGVVDTQYF.

This clonotype was observed at least ten times. An end of the junction does not agree with germline; a read error may underlie this. The chain is built from TRBV5-1 and TRBJ1-1, with no clear D. Germline V gives CDR1 SGHRS, CDR2 YFSETQ. The CDR3 sequence is 13 residues long. The CDR3 DNA reads as TGTGCCAGCAGCCTTGAAATGAACACTGAAGCTTTCTTT. It yields the protein CASSLEMNTEAFF.

This rearrangement joins TRBV20-1 to TRBJ2-7; D is ambiguous. Germline CDR1 and CDR2: DFQATT and SNEGSKA (reference sequence). The length of the CDR3 is 12 residues. V lost 5 bases and J 0 bases, leaving 8 bases between the germline ends. In nucleotides, the CDR3 is TGCAGTGCTCGCAGGAGCTCCTACGAGCAGTACTTC. It codes for CSARRSSYEQYF.

The chain couples TRBV7-9 to TRBJ2-2, with TRBD2 matching over 15 bases. V trimming: 5 bases; J trimming: 0 bases; junction bases outside the gene matches: 10. The CDR3 is made up of 20 amino acids. CDR1 and CDR2 (germline): SEHNR, FQNEAQ (reference sequence). The CDR3 DNA follows: TGTGCCAGCAGCCCGCCCGGGACTAGCGGGAGGAACGCGAACACCGGGGAGCTGTTTTTT. This translates into CASSPPGTSGRNANTGELFF.

At least ten counts were recorded for this clonotype. The CDR3 sequence is CASSYSGGTDTQYF. The CDR3 bases are TGTGCCAGCAGTTACTCGGGGGGCACAGATACGCAGTATTTT. The chain uses TRBV6-5 and TRBJ2-3; D possibly matches TRBD1 or TRBD2 (5 bases each). This CDR3 is built from 14 residues. V lost 0 bases, J lost 1 base, and 5 bases lay in between. The germline CDR1 and CDR2 sequences are MNHEY and SVGAGI.

In DNA form, the CDR3 reads TGTGCCAGCAGCGTCCGGACTAGCGGTCACAATGAGCAGTTCTTC. Translation: CASSVRTSGHNEQFF. The gene calls are TRBV21-1 and TRBJ2-1; the D call TRBD2 from the table was never checked on the DNA. TRBV21-1 constitutes a pseudogene. This CDR3 comprises 15 residues.

This clonotype was found a few times. The V call is TRBV20-1, the J call TRBJ1-2; TRBD1 is a possible D gene (6 bases). This CDR3 region has 12 residues. From germline, CDR1 is DFQATT and CDR2 SNEGSKA (reference sequence). V was clipped by 5 bases and J by 2 bases, with 9 bases between them. For the CDR3, the DNA is TGCAGTGCTGCCCAGGGGAACTATGGCTACACCTTC. It encodes CSAAQGNYGYTF.

In its sample, this clonotype was seen a few times. The rearrangement links TRBV7-9 to TRBJ2-5; D gene ambiguous. The V gene lost 6 bases and the J gene lost 1 base, with 12 bases spanning the gap. This CDR3 is built from 14 residues. In germline, CDR1 is SEHNR, CDR2 FQNEAQ (reference sequence). The CDR3 bases are TGTGCCAGCAGTCTCGATACGCTCCAAGAGACCCAGTACTTC. This gives the protein CASSLDTLQETQYF.

This clonotype was observed a few times. The J gene is TRBJ1-6, the V gene TRBV7-2, with a tentative D call TRBD1 (5 bases). This CDR3 region has 16 residues. V gave up 3 bases and J gave up 5 bases, with 14 bases separating them. Germline-derived CDR1 and CDR2 are SGHTA and FQGNSA. In DNA, the CDR3 is TGTGCCAGCAGCTTCACCGGGACTCGAGATAATTCACCCCTCCACTTT. Encoded protein: CASSFTGTRDNSPLHF.

In this sample, this clonotype turned up a few times. The CDR3 is CASSHGQTQYF. The DNA for the CDR3 is TGTGCCAGCAGTCATGGGCAGACCCAGTACTTC. This chain joins TRBV25-1 and TRBJ2-5, with D unresolved. V lost 5 bases to trimming and J lost 6 bases, with 7 bases between them. CDR3 length: 11 residues. CDR1 MGHDK and CDR2 SYGVNS come from the germline V gene.

This clonotype was picked up many times. The rearrangement uses TRBV2 and TRBJ2-1; D possibly corresponds to TRBD2 (7 bases). Trimming removed 2 bases at V and 4 bases at J, with 21 bases between. Germline loops: CDR1 SNHLY, CDR2 FYNNEI. This CDR3 is 18 amino acids long. CDR3 sequence reads: CASSEWEGRKRGYNEQFF. For the CDR3, the DNA is TGTGCCAGCAGTGAATGGGAGGGGCGGAAGAGGGGGTACAATGAGCAGTTCTTC. Full variable domain (outside the CDR3, taken from reference TRBV2 and TRBJ2-1): EPEVTQTPSHQVTQMGQEVILRCVPISNHLYFYWYRQILGQKVEFLVSFYNNEISEKSEIFDDQFSVERPDGSNFTLKIRSTKLEDSAMYFCASSEWEGRKRGYNEQFFGPGTRLTVL.

This clonotype appeared a few times. V usage is TRBV5-4 and J usage is TRBJ2-2; D is uncertain. The germline V and J ends were trimmed by 4 bases and 7 bases, with 8 bases remaining between them. Looked up from germline, CDR1 is SGHNT and CDR2 is YYREEE (reference sequence). The CDR3 is 12 residues long. Here the CDR3 DNA reads TGTGCCAGCAGCCCTCGAGGCGGGGAGCTGTTTTTT. It encodes CASSPRGGELFF.